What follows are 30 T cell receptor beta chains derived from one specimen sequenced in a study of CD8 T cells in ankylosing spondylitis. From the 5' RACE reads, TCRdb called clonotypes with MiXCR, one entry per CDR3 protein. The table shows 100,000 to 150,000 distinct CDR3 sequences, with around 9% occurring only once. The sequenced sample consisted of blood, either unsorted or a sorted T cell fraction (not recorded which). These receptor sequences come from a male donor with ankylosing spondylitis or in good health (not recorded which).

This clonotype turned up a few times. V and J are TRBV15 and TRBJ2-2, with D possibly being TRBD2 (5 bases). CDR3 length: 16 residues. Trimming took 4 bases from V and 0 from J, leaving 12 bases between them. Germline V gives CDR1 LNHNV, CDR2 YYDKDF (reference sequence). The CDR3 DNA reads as TGTGCCACCAGCACTAACACTAGGCCGAACACCGGGGAGCTGTTTTTT. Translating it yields CATSTNTRPNTGELFF. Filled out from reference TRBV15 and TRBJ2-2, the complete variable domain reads DAMVIQNPRYQVTQFGKPVTLSCSQTLNHNVMYWYQQKSSQAPKLLFHYYDKDFNNEADTPDNFQSRRPNTSFCFLDIRSPGLGDTAMYLCATSTNTRPNTGELFFGEGSRLTVL.

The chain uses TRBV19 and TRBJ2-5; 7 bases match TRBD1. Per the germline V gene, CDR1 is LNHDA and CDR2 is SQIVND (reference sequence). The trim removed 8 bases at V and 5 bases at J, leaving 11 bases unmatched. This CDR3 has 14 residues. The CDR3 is CASGEQGTWETQYF. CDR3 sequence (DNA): TGTGCCAGTGGGGAACAGGGGACATGGGAGACCCAGTACTTC. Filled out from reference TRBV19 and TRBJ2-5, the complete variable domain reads DGGITQSPKYLFRKEGQNVTLSCEQNLNHDAMYWYRQDPGQGLRLIYYSQIVNDFQKGDIAEGYSVSREKKESFPLTVTSAQKNPTAFYLCASGEQGTWETQYFGPGTRLLVL.

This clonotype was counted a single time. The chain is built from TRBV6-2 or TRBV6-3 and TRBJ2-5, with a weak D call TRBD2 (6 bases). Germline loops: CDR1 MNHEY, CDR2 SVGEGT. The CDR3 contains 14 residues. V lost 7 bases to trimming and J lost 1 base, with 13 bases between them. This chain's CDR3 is CASKFGTFQETQYF. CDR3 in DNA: TGTGCCAGCAAGTTTGGGACTTTCCAAGAGACCCAGTACTTC.

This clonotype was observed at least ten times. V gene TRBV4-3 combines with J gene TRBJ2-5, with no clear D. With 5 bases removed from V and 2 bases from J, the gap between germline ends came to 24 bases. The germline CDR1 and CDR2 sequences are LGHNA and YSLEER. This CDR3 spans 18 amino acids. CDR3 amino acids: CASSYSSVSGTSQETQYF. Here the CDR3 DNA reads TGCGCCAGCAGCTACAGCTCAGTTTCTGGTACCTCACAAGAGACCCAGTACTTC.

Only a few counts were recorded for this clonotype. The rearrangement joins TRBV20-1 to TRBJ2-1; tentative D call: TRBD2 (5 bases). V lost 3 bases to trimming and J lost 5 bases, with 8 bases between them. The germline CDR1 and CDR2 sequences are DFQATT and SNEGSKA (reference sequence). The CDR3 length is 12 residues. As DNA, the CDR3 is TGCAGTGCTAGCGCCGGGGACAATGAGCAGTTCTTC. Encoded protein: CSASAGDNEQFF.

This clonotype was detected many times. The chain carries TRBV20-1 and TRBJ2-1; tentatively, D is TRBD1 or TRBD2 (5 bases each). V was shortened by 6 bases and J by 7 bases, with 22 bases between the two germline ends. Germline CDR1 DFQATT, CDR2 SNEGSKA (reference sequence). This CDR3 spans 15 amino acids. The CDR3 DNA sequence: TGCAGTGCGAGCCTACCGGGACGAAGAGGTAATGAGCAGTTCTTC. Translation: CSASLPGRRGNEQFF.

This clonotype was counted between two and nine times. The CDR3 here is CASSLPRWGYGFSNQPQHF. In DNA, the CDR3 is TGTGCCAGCAGCTTACCTCGCTGGGGGTACGGGTTTAGCAATCAGCCCCAGCATTTT. This chain connects TRBV11-1 to TRBJ1-5; tentatively, D is TRBD1 (5 bases). The germline V and J ends were trimmed by 2 bases and 0 bases, with 20 bases remaining between them. CDR1 is SGHAT, CDR2 FQDESV, per germline (reference sequence). The CDR3 runs 19 residues.

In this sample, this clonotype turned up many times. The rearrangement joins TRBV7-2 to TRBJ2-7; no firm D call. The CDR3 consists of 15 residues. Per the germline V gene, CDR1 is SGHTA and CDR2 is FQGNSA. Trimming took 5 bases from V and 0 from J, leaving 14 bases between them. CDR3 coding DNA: TGTGCCAGCAGCCTCCAAGGGATCAACTCCTACGAGCAGTACTTC. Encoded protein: CASSLQGINSYEQYF.

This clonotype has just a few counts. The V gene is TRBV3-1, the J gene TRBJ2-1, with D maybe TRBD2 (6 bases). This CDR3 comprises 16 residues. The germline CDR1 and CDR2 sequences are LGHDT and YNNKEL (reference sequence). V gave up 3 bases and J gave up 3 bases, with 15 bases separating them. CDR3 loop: CASSQGTPLSYNEQFF. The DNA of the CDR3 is TGTGCCAGCAGCCAGGGGACTCCACTAAGCTACAATGAGCAGTTCTTC.

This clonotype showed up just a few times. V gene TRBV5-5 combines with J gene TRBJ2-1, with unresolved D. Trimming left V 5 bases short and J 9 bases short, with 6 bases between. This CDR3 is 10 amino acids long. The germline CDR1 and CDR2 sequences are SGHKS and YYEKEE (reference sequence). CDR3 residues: CASSYAEQFF. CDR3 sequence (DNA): TGTGCCAGCAGTTATGCTGAGCAGTTCTTC. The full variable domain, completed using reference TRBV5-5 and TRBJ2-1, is DAGVTQSPTHLIKTRGQQVTLRCSPISGHKSVSWYQQVLGQGPQFIFQYYEKEERGRGNFPDRFSARQFPNYSSELNVNALLLGDSALYLCASSYAEQFFGPGTRLTVL.

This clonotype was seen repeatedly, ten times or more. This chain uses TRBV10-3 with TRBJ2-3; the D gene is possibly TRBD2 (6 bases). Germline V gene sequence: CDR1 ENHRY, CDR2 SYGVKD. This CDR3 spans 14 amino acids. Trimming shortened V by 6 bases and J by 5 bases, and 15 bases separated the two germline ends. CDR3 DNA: TGTGCCATCAGCGAGATGGGAGGAGTAGATACGCAGTATTTT. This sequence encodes CAISEMGGVDTQYF.

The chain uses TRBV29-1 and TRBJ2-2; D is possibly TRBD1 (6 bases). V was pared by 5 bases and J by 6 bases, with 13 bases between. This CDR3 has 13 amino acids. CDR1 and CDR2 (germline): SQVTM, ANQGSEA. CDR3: CSVTGTAPGELFF. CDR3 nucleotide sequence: TGCAGCGTTACAGGGACGGCCCCCGGGGAGCTGTTTTTT.

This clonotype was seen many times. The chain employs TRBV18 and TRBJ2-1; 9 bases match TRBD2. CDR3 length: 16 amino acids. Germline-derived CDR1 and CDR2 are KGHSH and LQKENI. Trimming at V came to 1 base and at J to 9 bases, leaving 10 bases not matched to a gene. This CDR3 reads CASSPQEVAGEGEQFF. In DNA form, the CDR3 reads TGTGCCAGCTCACCACAGGAAGTAGCGGGAGAGGGTGAGCAGTTCTTC. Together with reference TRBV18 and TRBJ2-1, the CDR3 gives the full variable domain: NAGVMQNPRHLVRRRGQEARLRCSPMKGHSHVYWYRQLPEEGLKFMVYLQKENIIDESGMPKERFSAEFPKEGPSILRIQQVVRGDSAAYFCASSPQEVAGEGEQFFGPGTRLTVL.

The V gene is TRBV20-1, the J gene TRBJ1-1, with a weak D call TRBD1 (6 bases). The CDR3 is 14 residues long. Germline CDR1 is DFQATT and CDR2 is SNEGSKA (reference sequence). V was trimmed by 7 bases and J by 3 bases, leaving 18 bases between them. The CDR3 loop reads CSGNLGHFDTEAFF. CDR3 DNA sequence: TGCAGTGGGAACTTGGGACATTTCGACACTGAAGCTTTCTTT.

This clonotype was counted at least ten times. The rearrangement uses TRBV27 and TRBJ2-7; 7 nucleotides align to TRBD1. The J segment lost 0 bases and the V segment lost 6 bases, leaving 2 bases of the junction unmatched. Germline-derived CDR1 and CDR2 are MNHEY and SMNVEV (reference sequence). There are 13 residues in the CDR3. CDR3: CASRTGSSYEQYF. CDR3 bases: TGTGCCAGCAGGACAGGGAGCTCCTACGAGCAGTACTTC.

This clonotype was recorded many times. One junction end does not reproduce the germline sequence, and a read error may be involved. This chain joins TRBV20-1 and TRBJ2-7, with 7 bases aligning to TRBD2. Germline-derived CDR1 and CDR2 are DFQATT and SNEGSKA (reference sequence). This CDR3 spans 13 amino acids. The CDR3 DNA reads TGCAGTGCTAGTGGTCAGGGAGGGTACCGGGTGAACTTC. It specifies CSASGQGGYRVNF.

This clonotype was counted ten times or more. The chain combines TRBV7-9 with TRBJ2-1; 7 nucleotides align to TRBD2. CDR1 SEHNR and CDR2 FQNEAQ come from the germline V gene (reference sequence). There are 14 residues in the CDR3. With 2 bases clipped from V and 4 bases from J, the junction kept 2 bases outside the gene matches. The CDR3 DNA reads TGTGCCAGCAGCTTACCTAGCGGATACAATGAGCAGTTCTTC. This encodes CASSLPSGYNEQFF. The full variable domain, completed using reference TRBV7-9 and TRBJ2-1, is DTGVSQNPRHKITKRGQNVTFRCDPISEHNRLYWYRQTLGQGPEFLTYFQNEAQLEKSRLLSDRFSAERPKGSFSTLEIQRTEQGDSAMYLCASSLPSGYNEQFFGPGTRLTVL.

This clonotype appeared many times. This CDR3 reads CASSYLAETQYF. The DNA of the CDR3 is TGTGCCAGCAGTTACTTAGCTGAGACCCAGTACTTC. The genes are TRBV6-6 and TRBJ2-5; D unresolved. Trimming cost V 1 base and J 5 bases, with 5 bases left between them. The CDR3 consists of 12 residues. Germline V gene lookup returns CDR1 MNHNY and CDR2 SVGAGI (reference sequence).

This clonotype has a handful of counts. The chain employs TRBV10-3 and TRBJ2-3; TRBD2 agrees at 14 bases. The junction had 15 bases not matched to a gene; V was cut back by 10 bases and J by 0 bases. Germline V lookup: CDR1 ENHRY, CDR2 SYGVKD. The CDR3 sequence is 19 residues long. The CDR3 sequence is CATSRAGLAGADSTDTQYF. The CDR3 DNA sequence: TGTGCCACCTCCCGGGCGGGACTAGCGGGAGCGGATAGCACAGATACGCAGTATTTT.

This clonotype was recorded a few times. CDR3 bases: TGCGCCAGCAGCTTGGATCTATCAAGCTCCTACAATGAGCAGTTCTTC. Protein product: CASSLDLSSSYNEQFF. The V gene is TRBV5-1, the J gene TRBJ2-1; D is undetermined. Trimming shortened V by 0 bases and J by 0 bases, and 10 bases separated the two germline ends. Germline lookup yields CDR1 SGHRS and CDR2 YFSETQ. This CDR3 region has 16 residues.

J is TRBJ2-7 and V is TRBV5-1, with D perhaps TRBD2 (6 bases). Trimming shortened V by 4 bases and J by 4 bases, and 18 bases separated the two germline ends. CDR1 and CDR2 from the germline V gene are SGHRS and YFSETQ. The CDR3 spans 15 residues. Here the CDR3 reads CASSPGDSRVYEQYF. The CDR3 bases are TGCGCCAGCAGCCCGGGGGACTCCAGGGTTTACGAGCAGTACTTC.

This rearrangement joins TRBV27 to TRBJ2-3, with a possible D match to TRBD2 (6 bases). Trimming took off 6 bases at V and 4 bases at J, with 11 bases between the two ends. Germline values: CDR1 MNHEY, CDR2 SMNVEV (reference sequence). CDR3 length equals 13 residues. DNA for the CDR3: TGTGCCAGCAGGGCTAGCGCCCCAGATACGCAGTATTTT. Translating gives CASRASAPDTQYF.

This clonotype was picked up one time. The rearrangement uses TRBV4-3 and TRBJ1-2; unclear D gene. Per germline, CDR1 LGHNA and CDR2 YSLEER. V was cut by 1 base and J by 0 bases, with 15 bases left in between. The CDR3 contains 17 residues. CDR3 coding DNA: TGCGCCAGCAGCCAAGGGGTAGGCCTTTTAGCTAACTATGGCTACACCTTC. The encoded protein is CASSQGVGLLANYGYTF.

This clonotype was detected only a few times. This CDR3 reads CASSLSTSGKETQYF. The CDR3, as DNA: TGTGCCAGCTCACTTTCGACTAGCGGGAAAGAGACCCAGTACTTC. V gene TRBV18 combines with J gene TRBJ2-5, with 11 bases aligning to TRBD2. Germline-derived CDR1 and CDR2 are KGHSH and LQKENI. The CDR3 length is 15 residues. V lost 4 bases and J lost 3; bases outside the gene matches: 4.

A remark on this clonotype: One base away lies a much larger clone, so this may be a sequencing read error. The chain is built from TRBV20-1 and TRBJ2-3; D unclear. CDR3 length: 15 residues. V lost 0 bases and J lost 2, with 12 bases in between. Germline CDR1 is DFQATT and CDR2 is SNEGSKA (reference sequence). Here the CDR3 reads CSAREPIGYTDTQYF. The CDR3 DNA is TGCAGTGCTAGAGAGCCTATCGGTTACACAGATACGCAGTATTTT.

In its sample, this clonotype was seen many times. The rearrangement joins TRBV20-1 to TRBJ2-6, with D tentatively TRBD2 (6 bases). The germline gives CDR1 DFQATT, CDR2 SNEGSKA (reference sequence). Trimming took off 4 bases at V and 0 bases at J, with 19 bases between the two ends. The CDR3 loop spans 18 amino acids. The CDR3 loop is CSATERLGLSSGANVLTF. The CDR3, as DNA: TGCAGTGCTACCGAAAGACTAGGCCTGAGCTCTGGGGCCAACGTCCTGACTTTC.

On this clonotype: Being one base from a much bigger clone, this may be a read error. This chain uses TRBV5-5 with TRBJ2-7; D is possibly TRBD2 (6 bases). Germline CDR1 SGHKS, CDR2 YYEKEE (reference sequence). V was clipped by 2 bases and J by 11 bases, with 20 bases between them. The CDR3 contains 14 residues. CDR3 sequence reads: CASSFASALGEEYF. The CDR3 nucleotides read TGTGCCAGCAGCTTCGCTAGCGCACTAGGGGAGGAGTACTTC.

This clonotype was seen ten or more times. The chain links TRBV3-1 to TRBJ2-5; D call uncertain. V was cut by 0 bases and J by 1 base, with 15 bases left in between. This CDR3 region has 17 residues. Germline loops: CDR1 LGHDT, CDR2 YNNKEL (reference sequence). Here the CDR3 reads CASSQDTGSHGQETQYF. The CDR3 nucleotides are TGTGCCAGCAGCCAAGATACCGGCTCTCATGGCCAAGAGACCCAGTACTTC.

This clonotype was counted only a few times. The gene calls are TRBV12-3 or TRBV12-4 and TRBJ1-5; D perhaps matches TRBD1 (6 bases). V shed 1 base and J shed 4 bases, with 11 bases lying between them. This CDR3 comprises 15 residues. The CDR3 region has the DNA TGTGCCAGCAGTTTAGGGGGGCGCTTGAATCAGCCCCAGCATTTT. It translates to CASSLGGRLNQPQHF.

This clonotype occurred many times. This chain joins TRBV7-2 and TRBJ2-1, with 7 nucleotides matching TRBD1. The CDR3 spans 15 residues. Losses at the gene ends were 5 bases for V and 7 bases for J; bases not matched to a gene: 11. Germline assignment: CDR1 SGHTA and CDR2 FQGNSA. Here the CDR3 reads CASSPRGTEANEQFF. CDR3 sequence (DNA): TGTGCCAGCAGCCCTAGAGGGACAGAAGCAAATGAGCAGTTCTTC.